Given below is one T cell receptor beta chain in context. Its target is not known. Template switching added a universal primer site, and cDNA bore unique molecular identifiers. One entry per CDR3 protein, called by TCRdb with MiXCR from the 5' RACE reads. The sample contains 500,000 to 650,000 distinct CDR3 sequences, approximately 20% of which appear only once. Germline V gene sequence: CDR1 KGHDR, CDR2 SFDVKD. This CDR3 is built from 15 residues. Trimming took off 3 bases at V and 5 bases at J, with 12 bases between the two ends. Every one of the donors was a healthy Caucasian. This entry is derived from a study of identical twins. Study results and caveats: Findings came from cross-sectional statistics, without long-term follow-up of donors.

The data also belong to a second study, concerning yellow fever vaccine responses in identical twins.

What was sequenced was CD4+ T cells sorted from blood. The J gene is TRBJ2-2, the V gene TRBV24-1; the D gene could be TRBD1 or TRBD2 (5 bases each). This TCR came from a woman younger than 30 in good health. CDR3 sequence reads: CATSDRGTGTGELFF. The CDR3 DNA reads TGTGCCACCAGTGATAGAGGGACGGGGACCGGGGAGCTGTTTTTT.